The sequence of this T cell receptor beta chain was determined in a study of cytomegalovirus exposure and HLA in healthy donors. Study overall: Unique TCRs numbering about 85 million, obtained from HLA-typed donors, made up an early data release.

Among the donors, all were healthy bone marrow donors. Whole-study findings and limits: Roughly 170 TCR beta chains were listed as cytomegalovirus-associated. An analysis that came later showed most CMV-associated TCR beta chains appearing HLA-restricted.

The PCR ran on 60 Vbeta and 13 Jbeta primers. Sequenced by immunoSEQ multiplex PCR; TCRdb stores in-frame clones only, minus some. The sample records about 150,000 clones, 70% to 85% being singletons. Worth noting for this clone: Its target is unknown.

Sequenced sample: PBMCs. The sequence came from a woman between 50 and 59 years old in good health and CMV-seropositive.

The CDR3 reads CASGTWELFF. The CDR3 region has the DNA TGTGCCAGCGGTACCTGGGAGCTGTTTTTT. The chain recombines TRBV19 with TRBJ2-2; D unresolved. Germline V gives CDR1 LNHDA, CDR2 SQIVND (reference sequence). The CDR3 covers 10 residues. V lost 9 bases, J lost 9 bases, and 8 bases lay in between.